The 13 T cell receptor beta chains reported below all come from one sample, sequenced in a study of cytomegalovirus exposure and HLA in healthy donors. The repertoire was sequenced with immunoSEQ multiplex PCR; TCRdb's copy has only in-frame clones and lacks some. The sample has roughly 200,000 clones, around nine tenths seen once. Sequencing input: PBMCs. The receptor set was obtained from a man under 40 in good health and CMV-seropositive.

The CDR3 sequence is CASSLWQRSYNEQFF. CDR3 coding DNA: TGTGCCAGCAGTTTATGGCAGCGAAGCTACAATGAGCAGTTCTTC. The genes are TRBV28 and TRBJ2-1; D gene unclear. V lost 0 bases and J 3 bases, leaving 9 bases between the germline ends. Per the germline V gene, CDR1 is MDHEN and CDR2 is SYDVKM. CDR3 length: 15 residues.

The chain employs TRBV11-1 and TRBJ1-4; 11 bases fit TRBD1. Germline V CDR1 and CDR2: SGHAT, FQDESV (reference sequence). Unmatched junction bases numbered 10, after V lost 5 bases and J lost 8 bases. The CDR3 is 16 amino acids. Here the CDR3 reads CASSAGQGVRREKLFF. The DNA of the CDR3 is TGTGCCAGCAGCGCGGGACAGGGGGTGAGGCGAGAAAAACTGTTTTTT. Filled out from reference TRBV11-1 and TRBJ1-4, the complete variable domain reads EAEVAQSPRYKITEKSQAVAFWCDPISGHATLYWYRQILGQGPELLVQFQDESVVDDSQLPKDRFSAERLKGVDSTLKIQPAELGDSAMYLCASSAGQGVRREKLFFGSGTQLSVL.

The rearrangement links TRBV5-1 to TRBJ2-5; D gene unclear. CDR1 SGHRS and CDR2 YFSETQ come from the germline V gene. The CDR3 has 14 residues. V was shortened by 2 bases and J by 1 base, with 9 bases between the two germline ends. Here the CDR3 reads CASSFSNSQETQYF. DNA for the CDR3: TGCGCCAGCAGCTTTAGTAACAGCCAAGAGACCCAGTACTTC.

The chain employs TRBV6-6 and TRBJ1-5; D remains unclear. The ends were cut back, 6 bases at V and 5 bases at J, with 8 bases in the middle. The CDR3 consists of 12 residues. Germline CDR1 reads MNHNY; CDR2 reads SVGAGI (reference sequence). CDR3 residues: CASRGRDQPQHF. For the CDR3, the DNA is TGTGCCAGCAGAGGTAGAGATCAGCCCCAGCATTTT.

The J gene is TRBJ1-4, the V gene TRBV4-1, with 8 nucleotides matching TRBD1. This CDR3 is built from 14 residues. The germline gives CDR1 MGHRA, CDR2 YSYEKL. After removal of 6 bases from V and 6 bases from J, the junction contained 6 bases not matched to a gene. This CDR3 reads CASSGQGGYEKLFF. DNA for the CDR3: TGCGCCAGCAGTGGACAGGGTGGGTATGAAAAACTGTTTTTT.

The sample holds a few counts of this clone. V is TRBV30 and J is TRBJ2-7; D ambiguous. V lost 5 bases to trimming and J lost 4 bases, with 15 bases between them. The V gene's germline CDR1 is GTSNPN and CDR2 SVGIG (reference sequence). The CDR3 totals 13 residues. This CDR3 is CAWSGPVSYEQYF. The CDR3, as DNA: TGTGCCTGGTCTGGGCCAGTTTCTTACGAGCAGTACTTC.

The chain employs TRBV7-2 and TRBJ1-1; D is perhaps TRBD1 (5 bases). The CDR3 is 16 amino acids. The germline V gene has CDR1 SGHTA and CDR2 FQGNSA. V gave up 5 bases and J gave up 11 bases, with 27 bases separating them. The DNA for the CDR3 is TGTGCCAGCAGCACCCCAACGGACAAACCGCTTGAAGGGGCTTTCTTT. This translates into CASSTPTDKPLEGAFF. Drawing the rest from reference TRBV7-2 and TRBJ1-1, the complete variable domain is GAGVSQSPSNKVTEKGKDVELRCDPISGHTALYWYRQSLGQGLEFLIYFQGNSAPDKSGLPSDRFSAERTGGSVSTLTIQRTQQEDSAVYLCASSTPTDKPLEGAFFGQGTRLTVV.

The chain carries TRBV5-1 and TRBJ2-3; unclear D gene. The CDR3 is made up of 13 amino acids. Germline lookup yields CDR1 SGHRS and CDR2 YFSETQ. The V gene lost 0 bases and the J gene lost 4 bases, with 6 bases spanning the gap. CDR3 bases: TGCGCCAGCAGCTTGGGGTCCCCAGATACGCAGTATTTT. Encoded protein: CASSLGSPDTQYF.

The V call is TRBV5-1, the J call TRBJ2-7, with 14 bases identical to TRBD2. The V segment lost 5 bases and the J segment 3 bases; nucleotides outside the gene matches: 7. CDR3 length: 16 amino acids. Per germline, CDR1 SGHRS and CDR2 YFSETQ. CDR3 amino acids: CASSPGLAGAFYEQYF. The CDR3 coding sequence is TGCGCCAGCAGTCCGGGACTAGCGGGAGCTTTCTACGAGCAGTACTTC.

V is TRBV4-1 and J is TRBJ2-1; no clear D. The length of the CDR3 is 15 residues. Between the trimmed V and J ends, which lost 0 bases and 5 bases, there was a span of 11 bases. Per the germline V gene, CDR1 is MGHRA and CDR2 is YSYEKL. The CDR3 bases are TGCGCCAGCAGCCAAGACTGGGGTAACGACAATGAGCAGTTCTTC. The encoded protein is CASSQDWGNDNEQFF.

Note on this clone: The sample has other DNA sequences that encode this CDR3 too. The chain joins TRBV9 to TRBJ2-3; D gene unclear. V was pared by 4 bases and J by 0 bases, with 12 bases between. Per germline, CDR1 SGDLS and CDR2 YYNGEE. This CDR3 spans 15 amino acids. Here the CDR3 reads CASSPSAVSTDTQYF. The CDR3 region has the DNA TGTGCCAGCAGCCCGTCGGCGGTAAGCACAGATACGCAGTATTTT.

This chain uses TRBV6-5 with TRBJ2-7; 8 bases are a match to TRBD1. Germline V gene sequence: CDR1 MNHEY, CDR2 SVGAGI. The CDR3 totals 14 residues. After removal of 5 bases from V and 3 bases from J, the junction contained 6 bases not matched to a gene. The CDR3: CASSMDRASYEQYF. The CDR3 DNA is TGTGCCAGCAGTATGGACAGGGCGAGCTACGAGCAGTACTTC.

In this sample, this clone turned up once. This chain joins TRBV28 and TRBJ1-4; D is unclear. Germline CDR1 is MDHEN and CDR2 is SYDVKM. There are 12 residues in the CDR3. Trimming stripped 11 bases from V and 8 bases from J, with 15 bases between. Here the CDR3 DNA reads TGTGCCTCCGGGCCCCCGCCGGAAAAACTGTTTTTT. Residues: CASGPPPEKLFF.